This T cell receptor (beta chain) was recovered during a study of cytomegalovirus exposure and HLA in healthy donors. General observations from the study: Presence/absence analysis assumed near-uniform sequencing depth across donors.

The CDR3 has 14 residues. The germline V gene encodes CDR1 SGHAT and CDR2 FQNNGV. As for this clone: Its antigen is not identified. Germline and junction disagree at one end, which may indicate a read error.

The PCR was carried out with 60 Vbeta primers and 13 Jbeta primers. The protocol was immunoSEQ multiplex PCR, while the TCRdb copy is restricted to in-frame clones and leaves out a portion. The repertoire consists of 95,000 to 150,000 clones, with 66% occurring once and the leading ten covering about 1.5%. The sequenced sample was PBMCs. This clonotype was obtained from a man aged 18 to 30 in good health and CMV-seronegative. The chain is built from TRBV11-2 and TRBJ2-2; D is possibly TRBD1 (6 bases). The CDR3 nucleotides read TGTGCCAGCAGCGTAGACAGGTCCCGCGGGGAGCTGTTTTTT. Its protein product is CASSVDRSRGELFF.